This T cell receptor beta chain was recorded in a study of blood T cell repertoires in COVID-19. Data came from immunoSEQ multiplex PCR; TCRdb stores just in-frame clones and leaves some out. This sample has about 200,000 clones, with 80% to 85% found just once. V gave up 4 bases and J gave up 3 bases; unmatched junction bases: 2. CDR3 length equals 13 residues. The germline gives CDR1 SGHDN, CDR2 FVKESK. The sequence derives from a woman in her 70s with COVID-19, enrolled during active disease. The sequencing input was peripheral blood. The chain combines TRBV14 with TRBJ2-7; 8 bases agree with TRBD1. CDR3 coding DNA: TGTGCCAGCAGCCCTGACAGGGGCTACGAGCAGTACTTC. Amino acid sequence: CASSPDRGYEQYF.